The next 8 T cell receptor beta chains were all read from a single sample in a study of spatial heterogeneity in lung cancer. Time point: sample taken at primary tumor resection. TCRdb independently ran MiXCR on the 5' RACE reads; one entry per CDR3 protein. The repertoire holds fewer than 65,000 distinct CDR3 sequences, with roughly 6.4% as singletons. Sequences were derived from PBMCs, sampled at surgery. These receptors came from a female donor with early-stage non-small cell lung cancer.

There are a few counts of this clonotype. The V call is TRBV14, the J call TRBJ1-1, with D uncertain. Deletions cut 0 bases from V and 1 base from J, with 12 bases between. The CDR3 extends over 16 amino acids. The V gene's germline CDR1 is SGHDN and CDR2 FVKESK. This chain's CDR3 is CASSQDRSRRNTEAFF. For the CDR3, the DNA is TGTGCCAGCAGCCAAGATCGGAGCAGGCGGAACACTGAAGCTTTCTTT.

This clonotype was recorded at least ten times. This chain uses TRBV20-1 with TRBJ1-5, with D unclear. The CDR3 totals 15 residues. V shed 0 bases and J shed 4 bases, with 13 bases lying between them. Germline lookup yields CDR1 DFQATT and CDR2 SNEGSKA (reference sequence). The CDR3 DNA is TGCAGTGCTAGAGATATTTTAGGAGCGAATCAGCCCCAGCATTTT. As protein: CSARDILGANQPQHF.

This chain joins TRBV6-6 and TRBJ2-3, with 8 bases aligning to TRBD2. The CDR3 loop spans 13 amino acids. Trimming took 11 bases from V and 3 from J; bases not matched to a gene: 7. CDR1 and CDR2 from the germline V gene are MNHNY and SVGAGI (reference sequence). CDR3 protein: CAGRAGETDTQYF. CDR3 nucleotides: TGTGCCGGTAGAGCGGGGGAGACAGATACGCAGTATTTT.

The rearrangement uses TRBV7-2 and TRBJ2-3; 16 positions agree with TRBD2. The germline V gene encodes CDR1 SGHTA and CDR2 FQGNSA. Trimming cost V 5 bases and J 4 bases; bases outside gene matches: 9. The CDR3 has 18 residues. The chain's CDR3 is CASSRGTSGGAGSDTQYF. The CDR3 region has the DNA TGTGCCAGCAGCCGCGGGACTAGCGGGGGGGCCGGATCAGATACGCAGTATTTT.

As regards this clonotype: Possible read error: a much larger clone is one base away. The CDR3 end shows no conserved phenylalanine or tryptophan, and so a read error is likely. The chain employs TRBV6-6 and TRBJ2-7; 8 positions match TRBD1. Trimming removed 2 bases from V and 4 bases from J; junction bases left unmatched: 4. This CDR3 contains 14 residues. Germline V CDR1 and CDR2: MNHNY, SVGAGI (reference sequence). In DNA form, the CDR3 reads TGTGCCAGCAGTTACGACAGGGGCAGTTACGAGCAGTACCTC. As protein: CASSYDRGSYEQYL.

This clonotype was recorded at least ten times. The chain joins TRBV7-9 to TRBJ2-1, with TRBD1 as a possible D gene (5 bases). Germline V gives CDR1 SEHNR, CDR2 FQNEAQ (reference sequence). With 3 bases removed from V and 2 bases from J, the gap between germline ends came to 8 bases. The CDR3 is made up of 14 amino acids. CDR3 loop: CASSLDTAYNEQFF. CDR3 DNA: TGTGCCAGCAGCTTGGACACCGCCTACAATGAGCAGTTCTTC.

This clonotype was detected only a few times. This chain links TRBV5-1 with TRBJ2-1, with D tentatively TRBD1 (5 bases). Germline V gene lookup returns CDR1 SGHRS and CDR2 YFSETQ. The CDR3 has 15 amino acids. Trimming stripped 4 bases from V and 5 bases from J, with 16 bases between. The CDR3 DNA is TGCGCCAGCAGCCCCCAGGGATGGGGCGACAATGAGCAGTTCTTC. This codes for CASSPQGWGDNEQFF.

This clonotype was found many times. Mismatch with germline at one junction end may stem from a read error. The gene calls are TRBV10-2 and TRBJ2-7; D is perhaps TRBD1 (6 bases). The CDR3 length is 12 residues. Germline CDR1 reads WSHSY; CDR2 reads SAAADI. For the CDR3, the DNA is TGCGCCAGCAGTGAAAGGGCGACAGGTTCAGGATTC. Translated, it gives CASSERATGSGF.